One sample yielded the 28 T cell receptor beta chains listed below, sequenced in a study of T cells in localized non-small cell lung cancer. Sequencing used immunoSEQ multiplex PCR; TCRdb keeps in-frame clones, though not all of them. Of about 2,600 clones detected, 25% to 30% appear once; the ten largest clones hold 7.4%. The source material was lung tumor tissue, sampled before any cancer treatment. These receptors were taken from a male donor older than 55 with stage II squamous cell lung carcinoma.

Only a few counts were recorded for this clone. The chain employs TRBV6-8 and TRBJ2-7; D gene ambiguous. Trimming stripped 11 bases from V and 3 bases from J, with 20 bases between. Germline V gene sequence: CDR1 MNHGY, CDR2 SAAAGT. The CDR3 runs 14 residues. The CDR3 loop is CALYGPDVHYEQYV. The CDR3 bases are TGTGCCTTGTACGGCCCAGACGTCCACTACGAGCAGTACGTC.

This rearrangement joins TRBV8-2 to TRBJ2-4; the table's D call TRBD2 went unverified against the DNA. TRBV8-2 is reported as a pseudogene. This CDR3 is 17 amino acids long. This CDR3 reads CASSPWGSGGAGDIQYF. CDR3 bases: TGTGCCAGCAGTCCCTGGGGTAGCGGGGGGGCCGGAGACATTCAGTACTTC.

In this sample, this clone turned up a few times. J is TRBJ1-1 and V is TRBV18, with 8 bases fitting TRBD1. Germline CDR1 and CDR2: KGHSH and LQKENI. J gave up 4 bases and V 3 bases, and 10 bases lay outside the gene matches. The CDR3 is made up of 16 amino acids. The CDR3 protein is CASSPFGQGSGTEAFF. CDR3 coding DNA: TGTGCCAGCTCACCGTTCGGACAGGGTTCGGGCACTGAAGCTTTCTTT.

This clone was seen a handful of times. The CDR3 sequence: CASSFRRDINTEAFF. DNA of the CDR3: TGTGCCAGCAGTTTCCGACGGGACATTAACACTGAAGCTTTCTTT. The chain joins TRBV28 to TRBJ1-1, with D perhaps matching TRBD1 (6 bases). Trimming stripped 3 bases from V and 2 bases from J, with 13 bases between. Germline assignment: CDR1 MDHEN and CDR2 SYDVKM. This CDR3 is 15 amino acids long.

This clone is medium-sized. The J gene is TRBJ2-3, the V gene TRBV11-3, with D possibly being TRBD1 or TRBD2 (6 bases each). The CDR3 length is 15 residues. Between the trimmed V and J ends, which lost 3 bases and 4 bases, there was a span of 14 bases. The germline gives CDR1 SGHNT, CDR2 YENEEA. The CDR3 bases are TGTGCCAGCAGCTTGCGGGACTCAGGGGCAGATACGCAGTATTTT. Protein: CASSLRDSGADTQYF.

Only a few counts were recorded for this clone. The chain employs TRBV11-3 and TRBJ1-4, with D possibly TRBD1 on 6 matching bases. Germline assignment: CDR1 SGHNT and CDR2 YENEEA. This CDR3 has 14 residues. Trimming removed 0 bases from V and 4 bases from J, with 6 bases in between. CDR3 bases: TGTGCCAGCAGCTTAGAACAGGGTAATGAAAAACTGTTTTTT. Its translation: CASSLEQGNEKLFF.

This clone was observed a handful of times. The chain carries TRBV11-3 and TRBJ1-1, with TRBD1 identical over 11 bases. Germline CDR1 is SGHNT and CDR2 is YENEEA. The CDR3 contains 15 residues. V shed 5 bases, J shed 6 bases, and the junction held 8 bases outside the gene matches. CDR3 residues: CASSDGQGARSEAFF. The DNA for the CDR3 is TGTGCCAGCAGCGATGGACAGGGGGCTAGATCTGAAGCTTTCTTT.

The chain couples TRBV5-1 to TRBJ2-2, with a tentative D call TRBD1 (6 bases). This CDR3 region has 15 residues. Trimming stripped 5 bases from V and 4 bases from J, with 15 bases between. Germline CDR1 and CDR2: SGHRS and YFSETQ. The CDR3 DNA is TGCGCCAGCAGTTTTAGCGAGGGGGTCACCGGGGAGCTGTTTTTT. Amino acids: CASSFSEGVTGELFF.

The V call is TRBV29-1, the J call TRBJ2-7, with D tentatively TRBD2 (6 bases). V was trimmed by 3 bases and J by 0 bases, leaving 12 bases between them. The germline CDR1 and CDR2 sequences are SQVTM and ANQGSEA. The CDR3 loop spans 14 amino acids. CDR3 amino acids: CSVEFSSGSYEQYF. The CDR3, as DNA: TGCAGCGTTGAGTTTAGTAGCGGCTCCTACGAGCAGTACTTC.

This rearrangement joins TRBV18 to TRBJ2-3; D possibly uses TRBD1 or TRBD2 (6 bases each). The CDR3 is made up of 17 amino acids. Germline V CDR1 and CDR2: KGHSH, LQKENI. V was pared by 0 bases and J by 2 bases, with 15 bases between. DNA of the CDR3: TGTGCCAGCTCACCACCGGTGGGGGGCCGGAACACAGATACGCAGTATTTT. Its translation: CASSPPVGGRNTDTQYF. The entire variable domain, with the rest obtained from reference TRBV18 and TRBJ2-3, is as follows: NAGVMQNPRHLVRRRGQEARLRCSPMKGHSHVYWYRQLPEEGLKFMVYLQKENIIDESGMPKERFSAEFPKEGPSILRIQQVVRGDSAAYFCASSPPVGGRNTDTQYFGPGTRLTVL.

The chain links TRBV29-1 to TRBJ2-3; the match to TRBD2 covers 11 bases. The germline V gene encodes CDR1 SQVTM and CDR2 ANQGSEA. This CDR3 region has 13 residues. The V segment lost 4 bases and the J segment 3 bases; nucleotides outside the gene matches: 0. This CDR3 reads CSVGTSGTDTQYF. The CDR3 DNA follows: TGCAGCGTTGGGACTAGCGGGACAGATACGCAGTATTTT.

This clone came up once. The chain is built from TRBV5-1 and TRBJ2-5, with TRBD1 matching over 7 bases. The germline CDR1 and CDR2 sequences are SGHRS and YFSETQ. There are 18 residues in the CDR3. V lost 4 bases to trimming and J lost 2 bases; unmatched junction nucleotides: 17. CDR3 sequence reads: CASSPRGQTPRSQETQYF. DNA for the CDR3: TGCGCCAGCAGCCCCCGGGGACAGACCCCCCGATCTCAAGAGACCCAGTACTTC. The full variable domain, rest sourced from reference TRBV5-1 and TRBJ2-5, is KAGVTQTPRYLIKTRGQQVTLSCSPISGHRSVSWYQQTPGQGLQFLFEYFSETQRNKGNFPGRFSGRQFSNSRSEMNVSTLELGDSALYLCASSPRGQTPRSQETQYFGPGTRLLVL.

The rearrangement links TRBV29-1 to TRBJ1-2, with 7 bases matching TRBD1. Looked up from germline, CDR1 is SQVTM and CDR2 is ANQGSEA. Germline trimming cut 6 bases from V and 0 bases from J; bases unmatched to any gene: 7. The CDR3 runs 14 residues. This CDR3 is CSVVGQLTNYGYTF. CDR3 DNA sequence: TGCAGCGTGGTGGGACAGTTGACTAACTATGGCTACACCTTC.

This clone was recorded a few times. V and J are TRBV6-8 and TRBJ2-5; 15 nucleotides align to TRBD2. After removal of 6 bases from V and 0 bases from J, the junction contained 8 bases not matched to a gene. The CDR3 consists of 18 residues. CDR1 and CDR2 from the germline V gene are MNHGY and SAAAGT. The CDR3 DNA follows: TGTGCCAGCAGCTCGCTCGGGACTAGCGGGAGGAACCAAGAGACCCAGTACTTC. Translation: CASSSLGTSGRNQETQYF.

The chain employs TRBV11-3 and TRBJ1-5; 7 nucleotides line up with TRBD1. V dropped 5 bases and J dropped 1; count of bases not matched to a gene: 8. The germline V gene has CDR1 SGHNT and CDR2 YENEEA. The CDR3 extends over 16 amino acids. The CDR3 spells CASSTGTAGSNQPQHF. The DNA of the CDR3 is TGTGCCAGCAGCACCGGGACAGCGGGCAGCAATCAGCCCCAGCATTTT.

In this sample, this clone turned up a few times. This rearrangement joins TRBV5-1 to TRBJ1-5; D ambiguous. V was shortened by 1 base and J by 5 bases, with 13 bases between the two germline ends. CDR3 length equals 15 residues. Germline CDR1 and CDR2: SGHRS and YFSETQ. The chain's CDR3 is CASSLNTGSHQPQHF. CDR3 nucleotides: TGCGCCAGCAGCTTGAATACTGGGTCCCATCAGCCCCAGCATTTT.

This clone is medium-sized in the sample. This chain connects TRBV9 to TRBJ2-3; the match to TRBD2 covers 7 bases. The germline V gene encodes CDR1 SGDLS and CDR2 YYNGEE. Unmatched junction bases numbered 10, after V lost 3 bases and J lost 6 bases. The CDR3 is 15 residues long. CDR3 DNA sequence: TGTGCCAGCAGCGGCCTAGCGGCCTCTTCTGATACGCAGTATTTT. It is translated as CASSGLAASSDTQYF.

This chain joins TRBV28 and TRBJ1-2; D unclear. The CDR3 has 14 amino acids. Between the trimmed V and J ends, which lost 1 base and 0 bases, there was a span of 6 bases. CDR1 and CDR2 from the germline V gene are MDHEN and SYDVKM. The CDR3 nucleotides are TGTGCCAGCAGTTTATCTGGGGCTAACTATGGCTACACCTTC. This sequence encodes CASSLSGANYGYTF.

The chain couples TRBV5-1 to TRBJ1-2; 8 bases match TRBD1. Germline V gives CDR1 SGHRS, CDR2 YFSETQ. The CDR3 sequence is 14 residues long. V lost 4 bases and J lost 2; bases outside the gene matches: 4. In nucleotides, the CDR3 is TGCGCCAGCAGCCCGGGGGACAGGAACTATGGCTACACCTTC. Translating gives CASSPGDRNYGYTF.

By share of the sample, this clone is large. CDR3 sequence: CASSFGLRDLVQETQYF. The CDR3 DNA reads TGTGCCAGCAGTTTCGGCCTTAGGGATTTGGTTCAAGAGACCCAGTACTTC. V and J are TRBV28 and TRBJ2-5; no definite D call. This CDR3 is 17 amino acids long. Germline assignment: CDR1 MDHEN and CDR2 SYDVKM. Trimming shortened V by 3 bases and J by 2 bases, and 19 bases separated the two germline ends. The full variable domain, its missing parts supplied by reference TRBV28 and TRBJ2-5, is DVKVTQSSRYLVKRTGEKVFLECVQDMDHENMFWYRQDPGLGLRLIYFSYDVKMKEKGDIPEGYSVSREKKERFSLILESASTNQTSMYLCASSFGLRDLVQETQYFGPGTRLLVL.

The table lists this clone with a few counts. The V gene is TRBV11-3, the J gene TRBJ2-5; weak D call: TRBD1 (6 bases). Trimming removed 1 base at V and 2 bases at J, with 8 bases between. CDR1 and CDR2 (germline): SGHNT, YENEEA. The CDR3 has 14 residues. The CDR3 region is CASSLVGAQETQYF. CDR3 nucleotide sequence: TGTGCCAGCAGCTTAGTGGGGGCGCAAGAGACCCAGTACTTC.

This clone qualifies as medium-sized. This chain connects TRBV11-3 to TRBJ2-2; 7 positions match TRBD2. The V segment lost 4 bases and the J segment 0 bases; nucleotides outside the gene matches: 2. The germline gives CDR1 SGHNT, CDR2 YENEEA. The CDR3 loop spans 15 amino acids. The CDR3: CASSSLAANTGELFF. The CDR3 bases are TGTGCCAGCAGCTCCCTAGCGGCGAACACCGGGGAGCTGTTTTTT.

The chain has TRBV5-1 and TRBJ1-2; perhaps TRBD1 as D (6 bases). V dropped 3 bases and J dropped 6 bases, with 15 bases sitting between them. The CDR3 length is 14 residues. Germline V gene data show CDR1 as SGHRS and CDR2 as YFSETQ. The CDR3 DNA sequence: TGCGCCAGCAGCTATAACTCAGGGGTAGATGGCTACACCTTC. It specifies CASSYNSGVDGYTF.

This clone came up a few times. This sequence joins TRBV30 and TRBJ2-1; D possibly corresponds to TRBD2 (5 bases). There are 17 residues in the CDR3. Germline CDR1 and CDR2: GTSNPN and SVGIG (reference sequence). Trimming left V 2 bases short and J 2 bases short, with 19 bases between. The CDR3 reads CAWSPLHYGVTYNEQFF. In nucleotides, the CDR3 is TGTGCCTGGAGTCCCCTTCATTACGGGGTAACCTACAATGAGCAGTTCTTC.

In its sample, this clone ranks as medium-sized (0.01 to 0.1%). The V gene is TRBV11-3, the J gene TRBJ1-6; TRBD1 matches at 9 bases. The length of the CDR3 is 17 residues. V shed 2 bases, J shed 9 bases, and the junction held 11 bases outside the gene matches. CDR1 and CDR2 (germline): SGHNT, YENEEA. CDR3 DNA: TGTGCCAGCAGCTTAAGGGTCCGGGACAGGGTTTCTTCACCCCTCCACTTT. Translated: CASSLRVRDRVSSPLHF. Filled out from reference TRBV11-3 and TRBJ1-6, the complete variable domain reads EAGVVQSPRYKIIEKKQPVAFWCNPISGHNTLYWYLQNLGQGPELLIRYENEEAVDDSQLPKDRFSAERLKGVDSTLKIQPAELGDSAVYLCASSLRVRDRVSSPLHFGNGTRLTVT.

In this sample, this clone turned up once. The chain has TRBV6-7 and TRBJ2-1, with D unresolved. TRBV6-7 is reported as an ORF; its role is uncertain. The CDR3 has 11 amino acids. V lost 6 bases and J lost 5, with 5 bases in between. The CDR3 sequence: CASRRHNEQFF. The CDR3 DNA follows: TGTGCCAGCAGGCGACACAATGAGCAGTTCTTC.

The table lists this clone with a count of one. The chain carries TRBV5-1 and TRBJ1-3; no clear D gene. CDR1 is SGHRS and CDR2 is YFSETQ in the germline V gene. This CDR3 is built from 14 residues. V was pared by 2 bases and J by 0 bases, with 6 bases between. The CDR3, as DNA: TGCGCCAGCAGCTTATGGGGCTCTGGAAACACCATATATTTT. Translating gives CASSLWGSGNTIYF.

This clone turned up a few times. The chain combines TRBV6-8 with TRBJ2-2, with D possibly matching TRBD1 (5 bases). Germline V CDR1 and CDR2: MNHGY, SAAAGT. The CDR3 has 13 amino acids. V shed 7 bases and J shed 5 bases, with 11 bases lying between them. The CDR3 loop reads CASTEPGTGELFF. DNA for the CDR3: TGTGCCAGCACGGAACCAGGGACCGGGGAGCTGTTTTTT.